The clone carrying this T cell receptor (beta chain) was found a few times. This specimen belongs to a study of blood T cell repertoires in COVID-19. Looking at the study overall: Collection of acute and convalescent COVID-19 samples took place in the United States, Italy and Spain. The analysed material was cDNA or gDNA that came from T cells, B-cell-depleted T cells, or PBMCs.

Germline trimming cut 5 bases from V and 7 bases from J; bases unmatched to any gene: 8. Germline CDR1 reads SEHNR; CDR2 reads FQNEAQ (reference sequence). The CDR3 contains 14 residues. Authors' analysis steps: Researchers report that nucleated cell counts were estimated from reference gene primer amplification. Profiling relied on immunoSEQ multiplex PCR, and the TCRdb table lists in-frame clones only, not all of them. V, J and clone size are those of that table, while D and trimming were read from the DNA. The sample records some 260,000 clones, about 91% being singletons. The sequenced sample consisted of peripheral blood. This TCR was sampled from a man older than 75 with acute or convalescent COVID-19. This chain links TRBV7-9 with TRBJ1-5; 7 nucleotides line up with TRBD1. The CDR3 DNA is TGTGCCAGCAGCCTTACAGGGGCCGGACAGCCCCAGCATTTT. This sequence encodes CASSLTGAGQPQHF. The full variable domain, with the rest looked up from reference TRBV7-9 and TRBJ1-5, is DTGVSQNPRHKITKRGQNVTFRCDPISEHNRLYWYRQTLGQGPEFLTYFQNEAQLEKSRLLSDRFSAERPKGSFSTLEIQRTEQGDSAMYLCASSLTGAGQPQHFGDGTRLSIL.